Each of the 5 T cell receptor beta chains below was sequenced from the same sample in a study of B cell selection in AIRE deficiency. Regulatory T cells were sorted as CD4+CD25hiCD127low/negative. TCRdb's table, derived via immunoSEQ multiplex PCR, lists solely in-frame clones and lacks some. The table has approximately 22,000 clones, 80% to 95% seen once. Sequenced material: CD4+CD25+ Tregs sorted from PBMCs. Every receptor here comes from a human donor in good health.

The rearrangement uses TRBV7-2 and TRBJ1-2; 8 bases line up with TRBD1. The length of the CDR3 is 14 residues. The trim removed 1 base at V and 7 bases at J, leaving 5 bases unmatched. CDR1 SGHTA and CDR2 FQGNSA come from the germline V gene. CDR3 DNA: TGTGCCAGCAGCTTAGGGACAGGGAGATTTGGCTACACCTTC. Its protein is CASSLGTGRFGYTF.

The V and J genes are TRBV30 and TRBJ2-4; no clear D. The CDR3 is made up of 14 amino acids. The V gene lost 2 bases and the J gene lost 0 bases, with 8 bases spanning the gap. CDR1 and CDR2 from the germline V gene are GTSNPN and SVGIG (reference sequence). The CDR3 loop is CAWSLGLAKNIQYF. Here the CDR3 DNA reads TGTGCCTGGAGTCTGGGCCTAGCCAAAAACATTCAGTACTTC.

The V call is TRBV5-1, the J call TRBJ2-3, with D hard to call. V lost 0 bases and J lost 3, with 2 bases in between. The CDR3 has 12 residues. The germline V gene has CDR1 SGHRS and CDR2 YFSETQ. In DNA form, the CDR3 reads TGCGCCAGCAGCTTGGTGACAGATACGCAGTATTTT. Encoded protein: CASSLVTDTQYF.

This rearrangement joins TRBV6-5 to TRBJ2-3, with 9 bases matching TRBD2. The ends lost 6 bases at V and 4 bases at J; junction bases unmatched: 2. Per germline, CDR1 MNHEY and CDR2 SVGAGI. The length of the CDR3 is 13 residues. This chain's CDR3 is CASRLAGSDTQYF. CDR3 coding DNA: TGTGCCAGCAGGCTAGCGGGATCAGATACGCAGTATTTT.

The V call is TRBV5-1, the J call TRBJ2-2; D is unclear. The ends were cut back, 1 base at V and 4 bases at J, with 8 bases in the middle. CDR1 and CDR2 (germline): SGHRS, YFSETQ. CDR3 size: 14 residues. The CDR3 loop reads CASSLYQRTGELFF. CDR3 DNA sequence: TGCGCCAGCAGCTTGTATCAACGCACCGGGGAGCTGTTTTTT. Drawing the rest from reference TRBV5-1 and TRBJ2-2, the complete variable domain is KAGVTQTPRYLIKTRGQQVTLSCSPISGHRSVSWYQQTPGQGLQFLFEYFSETQRNKGNFPGRFSGRQFSNSRSEMNVSTLELGDSALYLCASSLYQRTGELFFGEGSRLTVL.